The 8 T cell receptor beta chains below all came from one sample that was sequenced in a study of blood T cell repertoires in COVID-19. Sequenced by immunoSEQ multiplex PCR; TCRdb stores in-frame clones only, minus some. Of around 26,000 clones listed, 80% to 95% are singletons. Specimen: peripheral blood. The receptors derive from a human donor in a cohort sampled during active COVID-19.

V gene TRBV24-1 combines with J gene TRBJ2-1, with 14 bases aligning to TRBD2. The V gene end was trimmed by 5 bases and the J gene end by 8 bases; junction bases not matched to a gene: 7. CDR3 length equals 16 residues. Germline lookup yields CDR1 KGHDR and CDR2 SFDVKD. The CDR3 loop is CATSGGGLAGADEQFF. The CDR3 nucleotides are TGTGCCACCAGTGGTGGGGGACTAGCGGGAGCGGATGAGCAGTTCTTC.

The sample holds one count of this clone. The chain uses TRBV11-3 and TRBJ1-1, with D hard to call. V was cut by 1 base and J by 3 bases, with 9 bases left in between. The CDR3 contains 14 residues. From germline, CDR1 is SGHNT and CDR2 YENEEA. In DNA, the CDR3 is TGTGCCAGCAGCTTAGGGTTCGAGGACACTGAAGCTTTCTTT. Amino acid sequence: CASSLGFEDTEAFF.

This chain connects TRBV19 to TRBJ2-3; 9 positions match TRBD1. The CDR3 totals 15 residues. Germline CDR1 LNHDA, CDR2 SQIVND (reference sequence). V lost 9 bases, J lost 2 bases, and 9 bases stayed unmatched. The CDR3 DNA follows: TGTGCCAGCAAGGACAGGGGTATGTACACAGATACGCAGTATTTT. It codes for CASKDRGMYTDTQYF.

The rearrangement links TRBV25-1 to TRBJ2-1; TRBD1 matches 7 bases. Germline CDR1 reads MGHDK; CDR2 reads SYGVNS. This CDR3 is built from 15 residues. Trimming took 6 bases from V and 1 from J; bases not matched to a gene: 6. CDR3 loop: CASRPPGQSYNEQFF. Written as DNA, the CDR3 is TGTGCCAGCAGACCCCCGGGACAGTCCTACAATGAGCAGTTCTTC.

This clone was recorded only once. The V call is TRBV28, the J call TRBJ1-4; TRBD1 might be the D (5 bases). The germline gives CDR1 MDHEN, CDR2 SYDVKM. The CDR3 extends over 13 amino acids. V dropped 10 bases and J dropped 4 bases, with 13 bases sitting between them. The CDR3 DNA is TGTGCCACCATGCAGGGCCTTAATGAAAAACTGTTTTTT. It is translated as CATMQGLNEKLFF.

The chain is built from TRBV11-3 and TRBJ2-1; D is perhaps TRBD1 (6 bases). The CDR3 spans 14 residues. The V gene's germline CDR1 is SGHNT and CDR2 YENEEA. The V and J ends lost 4 bases and 0 bases respectively, with 7 bases between them. This CDR3 reads CASSSDSSYNEQFF. DNA of the CDR3: TGTGCCAGCAGCTCGGACAGCTCCTACAATGAGCAGTTCTTC.

This clone was seen just once. This chain links TRBV11-3 with TRBJ1-2, with D hard to call. Germline V gives CDR1 SGHNT, CDR2 YENEEA. V was pared by 5 bases and J by 4 bases, with 11 bases between. CDR3 length: 13 amino acids. Written as DNA, the CDR3 is TGTGCCAGCAGCCACGACAAGAGCTATGGCTACACCTTC. Translation: CASSHDKSYGYTF. The full variable domain, in which reference TRBV11-3 and TRBJ1-2 provide the parts outside the CDR3, is EAGVVQSPRYKIIEKKQPVAFWCNPISGHNTLYWYLQNLGQGPELLIRYENEEAVDDSQLPKDRFSAERLKGVDSTLKIQPAELGDSAVYLCASSHDKSYGYTFGSGTRLTVV.

CDR3 amino acids: CASSLLRSSYNEQFF. CDR3 DNA: TGTGCCAGCAGCCTCCTCCGGAGCTCCTACAATGAGCAGTTCTTC. This rearrangement joins TRBV3-1 (or the pseudogene TRBV3-2) to TRBJ2-1; D ambiguous. Germline V gives CDR1 LGHDT, CDR2 YNNKEL (reference sequence). The CDR3 sequence is 15 residues long. Trimming left V 4 bases short and J 0 bases short, with 10 bases between.